These T cell receptor beta chains were read from a single sample in a study of naive and memory T cell subsets. TCRdb ran MiXCR on the UMI-ligation and nested PCR reads and lists one entry per CDR3 protein. The sample contains 140,000 to 150,000 distinct CDR3 sequences, over 15% of which appear only once. The specimen was naive CD4+ T cells from blood. All receptors derive from a human donor in good health. Each CDR3 is given with its conserved first and last residue. The D gene is left open where the match is weak. Size is stated for part of the rows, as once, few or many counts, or as a class when the clone is expanded.

J gene | CDR3 length | V gene | clone size | D gene | CDR3 protein | CDR3 DNA
TRBJ2-1 | 15 | TRBV7-9 | NA | TRBD2 | CASIPGLAEVNEQFF | TGTGCCAGCATCCCGGGGCTAGCGGAAGTCAATGAGCAGTTCTTC
TRBJ2-2 | 16 | TRBV5-1 | few | NA | CASSRSDRANTGELFF | TGCGCCAGCAGCCGATCTGACAGAGCGAACACCGGGGAGCTGTTTTTT
TRBJ2-7 | 14 | TRBV5-1 | many | NA | CASSLGPSSYEQYF | TGCGCCAGCAGCTTGGGACCCAGCTCCTACGAGCAGTACTTC
TRBJ2-1 | 17 | TRBV28 | few | NA | CASSSATGLGSYNEQFF | TGTGCCAGCAGTTCCGCGACTGGCCTGGGATCCTACAATGAGCAGTTCTTC
TRBJ1-5 | 15 | TRBV7-2 | NA | TRBD1 | CASSQVGQGVLPQHF | TGTGCCAGCAGCCAAGTGGGACAGGGGGTTCTGCCCCAGCATTTT
TRBJ2-3 | 12 | TRBV11-3 | few | NA | CASSQQGLAQYF | TGTGCCAGCAGCCAACAGGGCTTGGCGCAGTATTTT
TRBJ1-5 | 13 | TRBV20-1 | few | NA | CSASARDNQPQHF | TGCAGTGCTAGTGCCCGGGACAATCAGCCCCAGCATTTT
TRBJ1-5 | 17 | TRBV20-1 | NA | TRBD1 | CSAIKGQGAFSNQPQHF | TGCAGTGCTATTAAGGGACAGGGGGCCTTTAGCAATCAGCCCCAGCATTTT
TRBJ1-4 | 13 | TRBV3-1 | few | NA | CASSQTWGQRLFF | TGTGCCAGCAGCCAAACGTGGGGGCAAAGACTGTTTTTT
TRBJ2-6 | 18 | TRBV15 | NA | NA | CATSREKTPRSGANVLIF | TGTGCCACCAGCAGAGAGAAGACACCTCGCTCTGGGGCCAACGTCCTGATTTTC
TRBJ2-7 | 13 | TRBV6-5 | NA | NA | CASSYSLGNEQYF | TGTGCCAGCAGTTACTCGCTCGGGAATGAGCAGTACTTC
TRBJ1-5 | 15 | TRBV30 | NA | NA | CAWSVGRYSNQPQHF | TGTGCCTGGAGTGTAGGGCGGTATAGCAATCAGCCCCAGCATTTT
TRBJ2-1 | 11 | TRBV24-1 | few | NA | CATSEQNEQFF | TGTGCCACCAGTGAACAGAATGAGCAGTTCTTC
TRBJ2-2 | 12 | TRBV29-1 | NA | NA | CSVEDRGGELFF | TGCAGCGTTGAAGACAGGGGTGGGGAGCTGTTTTTT
TRBJ2-1 | 17 | TRBV20-1 | many | NA | CSARVGTGGLARNEQFF | TGCAGTGCTAGAGTTGGGACCGGGGGGCTAGCTCGCAATGAGCAGTTCTTC
TRBJ2-7 | 14 | TRBV20-1 | few | TRBD2 | CSARTSGRSGEQYF | TGCAGTGCCAGGACTAGCGGGAGGTCGGGGGAGCAGTACTTC
TRBJ1-2 | 16 | TRBV6-5 | NA | NA | CASSYSRQRANYGYTF | TGTGCCAGCAGTTACTCGAGGCAGCGAGCTAACTATGGCTACACCTTC
TRBJ2-1 | 17 | TRBV7-6 | few | TRBD2 | CASSLAQRREGRNEQFF | TGTGCCAGCAGCTTAGCGCAGAGGCGGGAGGGCCGGAATGAGCAGTTCTTC
TRBJ2-7 | 12 | TRBV28 | few | NA | CASWGLADAQYF | TGTGCCAGTTGGGGGCTAGCAGACGCGCAGTACTTC
TRBJ2-3 | 13 | TRBV27 | NA | TRBD1 | CAIADRGGDTQYF | TGTGCCATCGCGGACAGGGGTGGAGATACGCAGTATTTT
TRBJ2-1 | 14 | TRBV29-1 | few | NA | CSVGGRENGNEQFF | TGCAGCGTTGGGGGGCGGGAGAACGGCAATGAGCAGTTCTTC
TRBJ2-1 | 15 | TRBV3-1 | few | NA | CASSQKSATYNEQFF | TGTGCCAGCAGCCAAAAAAGCGCCACCTACAATGAGCAGTTCTTC
TRBJ1-2 | 11 | TRBV20-1 | few | NA | CSAAGLEGYTF | TGCAGTGCAGCAGGGCTGGAAGGCTACACCTTC
TRBJ1-5 | 16 | TRBV6-1 | few | NA | CASNGDTKGSNQPQHF | TGTGCCAGCAATGGGGACACCAAGGGTAGCAATCAGCCCCAGCATTTT
TRBJ2-1 | 16 | TRBV28 | few | NA | CASSALGLRFGNEQFF | TGTGCCAGCAGTGCCCTCGGACTACGCTTTGGCAATGAGCAGTTCTTC
TRBJ2-6 | 17 | TRBV18 | few | NA | CASSPRGGGSGANVLTF | TGTGCCAGCTCACCACGTGGCGGTGGGTCTGGGGCCAACGTCCTGACTTTC
TRBJ2-5 | 12 | TRBV7-9 | NA | NA | CASSLGMETQYF | TGTGCCAGCAGCTTAGGCATGGAGACCCAGTACTTC
TRBJ1-5 | 13 | TRBV6-5 | few | NA | CASSYSANQPQHF | TGTGCCAGCAGTTACAGCGCCAATCAGCCCCAGCATTTT
TRBJ2-7 | 14 | TRBV6-2/TRBV6-3 | NA | TRBD2 | CASSYGTSGTRSHF | TGTGCCAGCAGTTACGGTACTAGCGGAACTCGATCGCACTTC
TRBJ1-6 | 15 | TRBV18 | many | NA | CASSPGTPDNSPLHF | TGTGCCAGCTCGCCCGGGACCCCAGACAATTCACCCCTCCACTTT
TRBJ2-1 | 15 | TRBV10-3 | many | TRBD2 | CAISEPGGRDNEQFF | TGTGCCATCAGTGAGCCGGGGGGGCGTGACAATGAGCAGTTCTTC
TRBJ2-5 | 14 | TRBV30 | few | NA | CAWSGGRREETQYF | TGTGCCTGGAGCGGGGGGCGGCGGGAAGAGACCCAGTACTTC
TRBJ1-2 | 15 | TRBV12-3/TRBV12-4 | NA | NA | CASSATVQGLGGYTF | TGTGCCAGCAGTGCCACCGTTCAGGGGCTGGGTGGCTACACCTTC
TRBJ2-1 | 14 | TRBV28 | few | TRBD2 | CASKAGGPEFEQFF | TGTGCCAGCAAAGCGGGAGGGCCTGAGTTTGAGCAGTTCTTC
TRBJ1-1 | 14 | TRBV18 | NA | NA | CASSTKGVVTEAFF | TGTGCCAGCTCTACCAAGGGAGTCGTCACTGAAGCTTTCTTT
TRBJ2-7 | 16 | TRBV7-9 | few | TRBD1 | CASSSAGLTGAYEQYF | TGTGCCAGCAGCTCAGCGGGCCTGACAGGGGCCTACGAGCAGTACTTC
TRBJ1-1 | 15 | TRBV5-1 | NA | NA | CASSLVAPGSTEAFF | TGCGCCAGCAGCTTGGTAGCCCCAGGATCCACTGAAGCTTTCTTT
TRBJ2-5 | 15 | TRBV7-2 | NA | NA | CASSHTRPSSGNQYF | TGTGCCAGCAGCCACACCCGTCCGTCGTCTGGGAACCAGTACTTC
TRBJ2-3 | 15 | TRBV7-2 | NA | TRBD2 | CASSTSGRGTDTQYF | TGTGCCAGCAGCACGAGCGGGAGAGGCACAGATACGCAGTATTTT
TRBJ2-2 | 16 | TRBV5-6 | NA | NA | CASSRGDTANTGELFF | TGTGCCAGCAGCCGCGGGGACACTGCGAACACCGGGGAGCTGTTTTTT
TRBJ1-1 | 12 | TRBV30 | NA | NA | CAYNSGFTEAFF | TGTGCCTACAATAGTGGTTTCACTGAAGCTTTCTTT
TRBJ1-1 | 15 | TRBV7-8 | few | NA | CASTTRGRSNTEAFF | TGTGCCAGCACAACCCGGGGACGGTCGAACACTGAAGCTTTCTTT